The sequence of this T cell receptor beta chain was determined in a study of regulatory T cells in long-lasting Graves disease. At least ten counts were recorded for this clonotype. Its target is unknown. General study results and limits: The study found lower TCR diversity in persistent Graves' patients than in newly diagnosed ones.

Construction of TCR beta libraries relied on iRepertoire HTBI primers and on Arm-PCR targeting CDR3 regions. TCRdb redid the calling of the multiplex PCR reads with MiXCR, one entry per CDR3 protein. There are 400,000 to 500,000 distinct CDR3 sequences in the sample; under 15% occur only once, and over 15% lies in the top ten. Germline CDR1 and CDR2: SGHRS and YFSETQ. V lost 4 bases and J 2 bases, leaving 10 bases between the germline ends. This CDR3 has 13 amino acids. Specified time point: newly diagnosed GD, antithyroid drugs for less than 3 months. From PBMCs, RNA was extracted and then used to make the TCR library. This sample was shared with a second study, whose subject was T cells in Graves' hyperthyroidism and ophthalmopathy. That study adds: The study enrolled patients aged 18 to 65 with newly diagnosed hyperthyroidism of under 2 months' duration. Exclusions: uncontrolled infection, other autoimmune disease, pregnancy, lactation. First-round RT-PCR with HTBI primers amplified the TCR CDR3 region.

The origin of this receptor is a woman in her thirties with Graves disease. The chain has TRBV5-1 and TRBJ2-7; no clear D. The sample here was peripheral blood mononuclear cells (PBMCs), taken at new diagnosis, from a patient treated with antithyroid drugs. CDR3 residues: CASSKDGTYEQYF. The CDR3 DNA follows: TGCGCCAGCAGCAAGGACGGCACCTACGAGCAGTACTTC.